This passage covers 29 T cell receptor beta chains from one sample sequenced in a study of shared clonotypes between healthy human individuals. The protocol was immunoSEQ multiplex PCR, while the TCRdb copy is restricted to in-frame clones and leaves out a portion. In the table there are about 1 million clones, roughly 80% of which are singletons. The specimen was memory CD4+ T cells sorted from blood. Sample subset: CD45RA-negative fraction. The receptors shown here come from a man aged 18-30 years in good health.

The chain recombines TRBV4-1 with TRBJ2-3; 7 bases agree with TRBD2. Germline-derived CDR1 and CDR2 are MGHRA and YSYEKL. This CDR3 contains 21 residues. The V segment lost 0 bases and the J segment 2 bases; nucleotides outside the gene matches: 20. In DNA, the CDR3 is TGCGCCAGCAGCCAAGATTCGTTCGGTGAACCCGGGACTATATTCACAGATACGCAGTATTTT. It is translated as CASSQDSFGEPGTIFTDTQYF.

V is TRBV9 and J is TRBJ2-1; 8 bases are shared with TRBD1. The CDR3 spans 15 residues. Germline V gene sequence: CDR1 SGDLS, CDR2 YYNGEE. The V segment lost 1 base and the J segment 8 bases; nucleotides outside the gene matches: 8. The CDR3 DNA reads as TGTGCCAGCAGCGTACAGGGGGCGCGGATCGATGAGCAGTTCTTC. Translated: CASSVQGARIDEQFF.

The chain links TRBV28 to TRBJ1-3; D gene unclear. The CDR3 totals 16 residues. Germline assignment: CDR1 MDHEN and CDR2 SYDVKM. The V end lost 4 bases, the J end lost 3 bases, and 16 bases lay between the germline ends. For the CDR3, the DNA is TGTGCCAGCAGTTCCACCGCCGCGGGGAATGGAAACACCATATATTTT. Its protein is CASSSTAAGNGNTIYF.

The genes are TRBV7-2 and TRBJ1-5; possible D gene TRBD1, 5 bases. The CDR3 has 15 amino acids. V was cut by 5 bases and J by 4 bases, with 15 bases left in between. Germline V lookup: CDR1 SGHTA, CDR2 FQGNSA. This CDR3 is CASSPGRGSNQPQHF. The CDR3 region has the DNA TGTGCCAGCAGCCCCGGGAGGGGAAGTAATCAGCCCCAGCATTTT.

This clone has just one count. V is TRBV28 and J is TRBJ1-5; 7 bases agree with TRBD1. V gave up 3 bases and J gave up 5 bases; unmatched junction bases: 13. This CDR3 has 17 amino acids. Per the germline V gene, CDR1 is MDHEN and CDR2 is SYDVKM. The CDR3 DNA reads TGTGCCAGCAGTTTCGGAGGGGTACACAGGGGTGATCAGCCCCAGCATTTT. Amino acids: CASSFGGVHRGDQPQHF.

The chain carries TRBV6-6 and TRBJ1-4, with D possibly being TRBD1 (5 bases). The germline CDR1 and CDR2 sequences are MNHNY and SVGAGI (reference sequence). This CDR3 is 15 amino acids long. V lost 6 bases and J lost 0, with 11 bases in between. The CDR3 DNA follows: TGTGCCAGCAGACCCCGACAGACAACTAATGAAAAACTGTTTTTT. This gives the protein CASRPRQTTNEKLFF.

V is TRBV5-1 and J is TRBJ2-3; the D is unclear. Trimming removed 0 bases from V and 4 bases from J, with 3 bases in between. The CDR3 loop spans 12 amino acids. Germline V lookup: CDR1 SGHRS, CDR2 YFSETQ. CDR3 sequence reads: CASSLAPDTQYF. The CDR3 DNA follows: TGCGCCAGCAGCTTGGCACCAGATACGCAGTATTTT.

The chain carries TRBV14 and TRBJ1-1; D might be TRBD1 (5 bases). The CDR3 has 17 amino acids. Germline CDR1 SGHDN, CDR2 FVKESK. V lost 3 bases, J lost 0 bases, and 17 bases lay in between. This CDR3 is CASSQLGVKLMNTEAFF. Here the CDR3 DNA reads TGTGCCAGCAGCCAGTTAGGGGTTAAACTCATGAACACTGAAGCTTTCTTT.

Remarks on this clone: Other DNA variants within this sample encode the same CDR3. The chain has TRBV6-1 and TRBJ2-2; D possibly matches TRBD1 or TRBD2 (5 bases each). In germline, CDR1 is MNHNS, CDR2 SASEGT. CDR3 length equals 15 residues. The V end was cut by 4 bases, the J end by 1 base, with 10 bases between. In DNA form, the CDR3 reads TGTGCCAGCAGTGGGGGAGACAGGAACACCGGGGAGCTGTTTTTT. Its translation is CASSGGDRNTGELFF.

The rearrangement uses TRBV30 and TRBJ1-2; no firm D call. CDR1 is GTSNPN, CDR2 SVGIG, per germline (reference sequence). V dropped 3 bases and J dropped 8 bases, with 16 bases sitting between them. CDR3 size: 13 residues. The CDR3 DNA follows: TGTGCCTGGAGAGGTTTTGGGTCTGGCGGCTACACCTTC. Translated, it gives CAWRGFGSGGYTF.

The rearrangement uses TRBV18 and TRBJ2-1; 7 bases fit TRBD2. J gave up 3 bases and V 6 bases, and 14 bases lay outside the gene matches. The CDR3 has 17 amino acids. Germline-derived CDR1 and CDR2 are KGHSH and LQKENI. The CDR3 spells CASSLELPGLHYNEQFF. CDR3 nucleotides: TGTGCCAGCTCGCTTGAACTACCGGGACTACACTACAATGAGCAGTTCTTC.

The rearrangement uses TRBV2 and TRBJ1-3; D is undetermined. The CDR3 spans 15 residues. Germline V lookup: CDR1 SNHLY, CDR2 FYNNEI. V was trimmed by 6 bases and J by 0 bases, leaving 12 bases between them. CDR3 nucleotide sequence: TGTGCCAGCAGCCGAGAGTCCGTCTCTGGAAACACCATATATTTT. The encoded protein is CASSRESVSGNTIYF.

The chain employs TRBV6-5 and TRBJ1-1, with TRBD1 matching 7 bases. The CDR3 covers 15 residues. Germline loops: CDR1 MNHEY, CDR2 SVGAGI. V trimming: 4 bases; J trimming: 7 bases; junction bases outside the gene matches: 12. The CDR3 loop is CASSSARDSDFEAFF. The CDR3 DNA reads as TGTGCCAGCAGTTCAGCCCGGGACAGCGACTTTGAAGCTTTCTTT.

In this sample, this clone turned up many times. The V call is TRBV30, the J call TRBJ2-7; no reliable D call. V was trimmed by 3 bases and J by 4 bases, leaving 19 bases between them. The CDR3 covers 15 residues. Germline CDR1 is GTSNPN and CDR2 is SVGIG (reference sequence). The DNA of the CDR3 is TGTGCCTGGAGACTTCGCCGGTCCCTGGGGTACGAGCAGTACTTC. Its protein is CAWRLRRSLGYEQYF. Supplemented by reference TRBV30 and TRBJ2-7, the full variable domain reads SQTIHQWPATLVQPVGSPLSLECTVEGTSNPNLYWYRQAAGRGLQLLFYSVGIGQISSEVPQNLSASRPQDRQFILSSKKLLLSDSGFYLCAWRLRRSLGYEQYFGPGTRLTVT.

The chain employs TRBV30 and TRBJ2-7; 9 bases map to TRBD1. The CDR3 length is 14 residues. The germline V gene encodes CDR1 GTSNPN and CDR2 SVGIG (reference sequence). The ends lost 4 bases at V and 5 bases at J; junction bases unmatched: 9. The CDR3, as DNA: TGTGCCTGGACTCCAGGGACAGGGAGGGACGAGCAGTACTTC. Protein sequence: CAWTPGTGRDEQYF.

This clone was observed a few times. The rearrangement joins TRBV15 to TRBJ1-1, with 9 bases fitting TRBD1. With V trimmed by 4 bases and J by 5 bases, 5 bases remained unmatched. Germline V gives CDR1 LNHNV, CDR2 YYDKDF (reference sequence). This CDR3 is 14 amino acids long. The CDR3 bases are TGTGCCACCAGCATAGACAGGGGGAGGACTGAAGCTTTCTTT. It translates to CATSIDRGRTEAFF.

The V and J genes are TRBV11-1 and TRBJ2-6; D not resolved. Trimming stripped 2 bases from V and 0 bases from J, with 8 bases between. The CDR3 extends over 16 amino acids. Germline V gives CDR1 SGHAT, CDR2 FQDESV (reference sequence). Written as DNA, the CDR3 is TGTGCCAGCAGCTTATCAGGTAGCTCTGGGGCCAACGTCCTGACTTTC. Translating gives CASSLSGSSGANVLTF.

The J gene is TRBJ2-5, the V gene TRBV2; 15 bases match TRBD2. CDR3 size: 17 residues. Germline V gene lookup returns CDR1 SNHLY and CDR2 FYNNEI. Trimming took 6 bases from V and 5 from J; bases not matched to a gene: 10. The CDR3 region has the DNA TGTGCCAGCAGCGAAAGGACTAGCGGGAGGGCAAGGGAGACCCAGTACTTC. Translation: CASSERTSGRARETQYF.

As to this clone: Other DNA sequences in the sample encode the same CDR3. The chain employs TRBV2 and TRBJ2-1, with D possibly being TRBD1 or TRBD2 (5 bases each). The CDR3 runs 14 residues. Looked up from germline, CDR1 is SNHLY and CDR2 is FYNNEI. The V and J ends lost 2 bases and 7 bases respectively, with 12 bases between them. The CDR3: CASSETRAGNEQFF. The CDR3 DNA reads as TGTGCCAGCAGTGAAACCAGGGCGGGTAATGAGCAGTTCTTC. Drawing the rest from reference TRBV2 and TRBJ2-1, the complete variable domain is EPEVTQTPSHQVTQMGQEVILRCVPISNHLYFYWYRQILGQKVEFLVSFYNNEISEKSEIFDDQFSVERPDGSNFTLKIRSTKLEDSAMYFCASSETRAGNEQFFGPGTRLTVL.

As to this clone: The identical CDR3 is also encoded by other nucleotide sequences in the sample. This rearrangement joins TRBV10-2 to TRBJ2-2; D remains unclear. The V gene lost 1 base and the J gene lost 3 bases, with 6 bases spanning the gap. Germline V gives CDR1 WSHSY, CDR2 SAAADI. The CDR3 extends over 14 amino acids. CDR3 sequence (DNA): TGCGCCAGCAGTGAGTTGGGTTACACCGGGGAGCTGTTTTTT. Translated, it gives CASSELGYTGELFF.

The chain employs TRBV7-9 and TRBJ2-3; 7 nucleotides line up with TRBD1. The CDR3 consists of 14 residues. CDR1 and CDR2 (germline): SEHNR, FQNEAQ (reference sequence). V was clipped by 5 bases and J by 1 base; unmatched bases: 3. CDR3 residues: CASSEGQGTDTQYF. In nucleotides, the CDR3 is TGTGCCAGCAGCGAAGGACAGGGCACAGATACGCAGTATTTT.

The chain combines TRBV2 with TRBJ1-4; 9 bases agree with TRBD1. The CDR3 loop spans 14 amino acids. Per germline, CDR1 SNHLY and CDR2 FYNNEI. V gave up 7 bases and J gave up 8 bases; unmatched junction bases: 8. The CDR3 is CASTRQGEREKLFF. The CDR3 DNA reads as TGTGCCAGCACCCGACAGGGGGAGCGGGAAAAACTGTTTTTT.

This rearrangement joins TRBV13 to TRBJ2-4, with 13 bases lining up with TRBD2. CDR3 size: 19 residues. The germline V gene encodes CDR1 PRHDT and CDR2 FYEKMQ (reference sequence). Trimming removed 1 base from V and 6 bases from J; junction bases left unmatched: 12. The DNA for the CDR3 is TGTGCCAGCAGCTTAGTCTATGGGACTAGCGGGGTAGATACAAACATTCAGTACTTC. It codes for CASSLVYGTSGVDTNIQYF. Full variable domain (outside the CDR3, taken from reference TRBV13 and TRBJ2-4): AAGVIQSPRHLIKEKRETATLKCYPIPRHDTVYWYQQGPGQDPQFLISFYEKMQSDKGSIPDRFSAQQFSDYHSELNMSSLELGDSALYFCASSLVYGTSGVDTNIQYFGAGTRLSVL.

This sequence joins TRBV28 and TRBJ2-5; D perhaps matches TRBD1 (8 bases). In germline, CDR1 is MDHEN, CDR2 SYDVKM. Trimming took off 4 bases at V and 4 bases at J, with 13 bases between the two ends. This CDR3 comprises 14 residues. CDR3 residues: CASSYTGGGETQYF. CDR3 in DNA: TGTGCCAGCAGTTACACAGGGGGGGGAGAGACCCAGTACTTC. Full variable domain (missing parts from reference TRBV28 and TRBJ2-5): DVKVTQSSRYLVKRTGEKVFLECVQDMDHENMFWYRQDPGLGLRLIYFSYDVKMKEKGDIPEGYSVSREKKERFSLILESASTNQTSMYLCASSYTGGGETQYFGPGTRLLVL.

This clone was counted a few times. The V gene is TRBV10-3, the J gene TRBJ2-5, with D unresolved. Trimming took off 0 bases at V and 5 bases at J, with 7 bases between the two ends. This CDR3 has 13 residues. Per germline, CDR1 ENHRY and CDR2 SYGVKD. Here the CDR3 reads CAISESPVETQYF. CDR3 in DNA: TGTGCCATCAGTGAGTCTCCGGTGGAGACCCAGTACTTC.

The chain joins TRBV27 to TRBJ2-1, with 8 bases identical to TRBD2. Germline loops: CDR1 MNHEY, CDR2 SMNVEV (reference sequence). The junction had 10 bases not matched to a gene; V was cut back by 5 bases and J by 7 bases. The CDR3 spans 15 residues. The CDR3 spells CASSPYFAGGNEQFF. The CDR3 nucleotides are TGTGCCAGCAGTCCCTACTTTGCGGGGGGTAATGAGCAGTTCTTC.

The chain joins TRBV5-4 to TRBJ2-5, with 8 nucleotides matching TRBD1. CDR1 SGHNT and CDR2 YYREEE come from the germline V gene (reference sequence). This CDR3 spans 15 amino acids. J gave up 5 bases and V 4 bases, and 10 bases lay outside the gene matches. The CDR3 loop is CASSRGQDVRETQYF. CDR3 DNA sequence: TGTGCCAGCAGCCGGGGACAGGACGTTAGGGAGACCCAGTACTTC.

This clone has just a few counts. The chain combines TRBV7-2 with TRBJ1-1, with TRBD1 as a possible D gene (6 bases). The CDR3 contains 14 residues. Germline CDR1 and CDR2: SGHTA and FQGNSA. V was cut by 5 bases and J by 0 bases, with 10 bases left in between. CDR3 in amino acids: CASSHGQMNTEAFF. The DNA for the CDR3 is TGTGCCAGCAGCCATGGACAGATGAACACTGAAGCTTTCTTT.

This clone has only a few counts. The chain links TRBV6-5 to TRBJ2-3; TRBD2 aligns across 8 bases. This CDR3 spans 14 amino acids. Germline V gene lookup returns CDR1 MNHEY and CDR2 SVGAGI. With 10 bases clipped from V and 4 bases from J, the junction kept 10 bases outside the gene matches. The CDR3 loop is CATGSGRGADTQYF. The CDR3, as DNA: TGTGCCACCGGGAGCGGGAGAGGCGCAGATACGCAGTATTTT.